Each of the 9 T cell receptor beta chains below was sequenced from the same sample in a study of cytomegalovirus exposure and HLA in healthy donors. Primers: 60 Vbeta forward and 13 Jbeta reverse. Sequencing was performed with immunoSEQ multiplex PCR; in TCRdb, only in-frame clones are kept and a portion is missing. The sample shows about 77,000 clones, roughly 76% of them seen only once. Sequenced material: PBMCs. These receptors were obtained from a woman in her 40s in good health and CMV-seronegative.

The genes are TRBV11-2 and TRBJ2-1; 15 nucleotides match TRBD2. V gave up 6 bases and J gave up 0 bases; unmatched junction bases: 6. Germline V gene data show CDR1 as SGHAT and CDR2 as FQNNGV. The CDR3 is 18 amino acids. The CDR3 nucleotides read TGTGCCAGCAGACGGGGACTAGCGGGGGGCTTCTCCTACAATGAGCAGTTCTTC. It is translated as CASRRGLAGGFSYNEQFF.

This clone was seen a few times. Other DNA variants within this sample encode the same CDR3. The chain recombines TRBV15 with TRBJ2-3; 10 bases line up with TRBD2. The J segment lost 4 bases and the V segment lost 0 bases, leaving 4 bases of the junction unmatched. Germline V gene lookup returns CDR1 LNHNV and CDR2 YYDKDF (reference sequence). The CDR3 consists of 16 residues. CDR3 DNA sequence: TGTGCCACCAGCAGAGATCTAGCGGGAGTGGCAGATACGCAGTATTTT. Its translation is CATSRDLAGVADTQYF. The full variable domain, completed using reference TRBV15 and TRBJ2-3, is DAMVIQNPRYQVTQFGKPVTLSCSQTLNHNVMYWYQQKSSQAPKLLFHYYDKDFNNEADTPDNFQSRRPNTSFCFLDIRSPGLGDTAMYLCATSRDLAGVADTQYFGPGTRLTVL.

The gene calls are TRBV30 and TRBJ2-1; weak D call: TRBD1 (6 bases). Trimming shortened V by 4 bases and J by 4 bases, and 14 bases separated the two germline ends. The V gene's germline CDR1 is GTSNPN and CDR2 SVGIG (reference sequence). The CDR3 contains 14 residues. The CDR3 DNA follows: TGTGCCTGGACTACACAGGGCCAATACAATGAGCAGTTCTTC. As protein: CAWTTQGQYNEQFF.

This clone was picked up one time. The CDR3 protein is CASKQGGNQPQHF. In DNA, the CDR3 is TGTGCCAGCAAACAGGGGGGTAATCAGCCCCAGCATTTT. The chain links TRBV6-1 to TRBJ1-5, with 8 bases that match TRBD1. Germline V gene lookup returns CDR1 MNHNS and CDR2 SASEGT. J lost 4 bases, V lost 7 bases, and 3 bases had no gene match. The CDR3 length is 13 residues.

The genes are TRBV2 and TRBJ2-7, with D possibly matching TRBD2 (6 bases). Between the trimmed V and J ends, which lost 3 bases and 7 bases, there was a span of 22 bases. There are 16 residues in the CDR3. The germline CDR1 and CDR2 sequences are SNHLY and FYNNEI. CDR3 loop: CASSELPGLTSGEQYF. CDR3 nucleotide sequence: TGTGCCAGCAGTGAGCTTCCGGGACTGACTTCGGGGGAGCAGTACTTC.

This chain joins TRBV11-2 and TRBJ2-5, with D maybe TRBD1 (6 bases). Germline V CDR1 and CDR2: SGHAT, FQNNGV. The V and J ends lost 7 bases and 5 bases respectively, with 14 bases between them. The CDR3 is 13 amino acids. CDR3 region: CASTTGLGETQYF. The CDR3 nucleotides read TGTGCCAGCACGACAGGTCTGGGGGAGACCCAGTACTTC.

The CDR3 coding sequence is TGTGCCAGCAATAGCCCGACAGGGAGCAATCAGCCCCAGCATTTT. Protein product: CASNSPTGSNQPQHF. The rearrangement joins TRBV6-1 to TRBJ1-5, with 7 bases aligning to TRBD1. The CDR3 loop spans 15 amino acids. Germline V gene data show CDR1 as MNHNS and CDR2 as SASEGT. With 7 bases clipped from V and 1 base from J, the junction kept 7 bases outside the gene matches.

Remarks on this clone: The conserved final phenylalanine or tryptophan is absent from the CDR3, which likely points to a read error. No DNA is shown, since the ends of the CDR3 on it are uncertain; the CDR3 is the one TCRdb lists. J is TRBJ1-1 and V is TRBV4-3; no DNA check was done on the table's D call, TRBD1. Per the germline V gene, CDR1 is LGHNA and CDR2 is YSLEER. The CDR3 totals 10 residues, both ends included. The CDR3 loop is CASSSLAPFL.

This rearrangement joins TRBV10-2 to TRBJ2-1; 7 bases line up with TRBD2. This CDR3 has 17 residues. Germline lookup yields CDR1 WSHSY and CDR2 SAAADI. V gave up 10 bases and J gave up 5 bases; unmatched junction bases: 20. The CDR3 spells CATLPSAGPVLNNEQFF. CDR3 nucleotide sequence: TGCGCCACCTTACCTTCAGCGGGACCCGTTTTGAACAATGAGCAGTTCTTC.